This T cell receptor beta chain was found in a study of blood T cell repertoires in COVID-19. Study overall: Samples of COVID-19 (acute and convalescent) were obtained from the United States, Italy and Spain. PBMCs, B-cell-depleted T cells, or T cells provided the cDNA or gDNA that made up the material.

Germline-derived CDR1 and CDR2 are PRHDT and FYEKMQ (reference sequence). The V end lost 0 bases, the J end lost 3 bases, and 6 bases lay between the germline ends. The CDR3 covers 13 residues. Per the study methods: Amplification with reference gene primers provided the estimates of nucleated cell counts. Profiled with immunoSEQ multiplex PCR; TCRdb holds only in-frame clones, not every one. Clone size and the V and J calls come from that table; the DNA yielded D and trimming. The sample holds some 270,000 clones; about nine tenths are singletons and the top ten take 1.5% to 2%. This clonotype originated in a woman in her sixties who had recovered from COVID-19. The sample was peripheral blood. The chain joins TRBV13 to TRBJ2-7, with TRBD1 as a possible D gene (5 bases). CDR3 coding DNA: TGTGCCAGCAGCTTAGGCAGGGACTACGAGCAGTACTTC. Translation gives CASSLGRDYEQYF.